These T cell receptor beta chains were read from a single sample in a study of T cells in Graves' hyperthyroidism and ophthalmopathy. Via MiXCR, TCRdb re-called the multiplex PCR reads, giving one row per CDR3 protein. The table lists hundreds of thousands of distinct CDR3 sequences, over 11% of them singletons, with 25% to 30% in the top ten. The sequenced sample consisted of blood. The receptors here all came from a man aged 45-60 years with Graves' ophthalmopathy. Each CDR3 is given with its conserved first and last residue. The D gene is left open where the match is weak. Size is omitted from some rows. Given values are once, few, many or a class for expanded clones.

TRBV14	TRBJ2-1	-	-	CASSQARRQRYSSYNEQFF	TGTGCCAGCAGCCAAGCCCGAAGACAGCGCTATAGCTCCTACAATGAGCAGTTCTTC
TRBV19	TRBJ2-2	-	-	CASSIGITGELFF	TGTGCCAGTAGTATAGGGATCACCGGGGAGCTGTTTTTT
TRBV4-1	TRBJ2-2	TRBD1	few	CASSQAGTGDGELFF	TGCGCCAGCAGCCAAGCCGGGACAGGGGACGGGGAGCTGTTTTTT
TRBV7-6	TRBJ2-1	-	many	CASTVEDASNEQFF	TGTGCCAGCACCGTAGAGGATGCGAGCAATGAGCAGTTCTTC
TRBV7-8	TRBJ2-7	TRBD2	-	CASSKGLAGEPAYEQYF	TGTGCCAGCAGCAAAGGACTAGCGGGCGAGCCCGCCTACGAGCAGTACTTC
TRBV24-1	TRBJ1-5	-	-	CATSDLASRNQPQHF	TGTGCCACCAGTGATTTAGCCAGCCGAAATCAGCCCCAGCATTTT
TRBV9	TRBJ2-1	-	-	CASSVDTLTREQFF	TGTGCCAGCAGCGTAGACACACTTACGAGGGAGCAGTTCTTC
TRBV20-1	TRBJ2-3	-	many	CSAMRPTSTDTQYF	TGCAGTGCTATGCGGCCCACTAGCACAGATACGCAGTATTTT
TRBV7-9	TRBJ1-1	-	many	CASSLDVGGLNTEAFF	TGTGCCAGCAGCTTAGATGTGGGGGGCTTGAACACTGAAGCTTTCTTT
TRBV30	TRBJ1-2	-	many	CAWNIEGYGYTF	TGTGCCTGGAATATCGAGGGCTATGGCTACACCTTC
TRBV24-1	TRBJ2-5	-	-	CATSPRGSQETQYF	TGTGCCACCAGCCCGCGGGGTTCGCAAGAGACCCAGTACTTC
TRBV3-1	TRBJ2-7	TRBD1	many	CASSLTGTGGYEQYF	TGTGCCAGCAGCCTTACCGGGACAGGCGGGTACGAGCAGTACTTC
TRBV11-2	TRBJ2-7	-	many	CASSLSTENEQYF	TGTGCCAGCAGCTTATCTACTGAGAACGAGCAGTACTTC
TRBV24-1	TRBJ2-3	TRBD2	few	CATSATGTSGSASTDTQYF	TGTGCCACCAGTGCTACCGGGACTAGCGGGAGCGCTAGCACAGATACGCAGTATTTT
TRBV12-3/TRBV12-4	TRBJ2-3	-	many	CASSFPDMKRDTQYF	TGTGCCAGCAGTTTTCCCGATATGAAAAGAGATACGCAGTATTTT
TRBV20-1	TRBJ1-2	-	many	CSARDDAGYTF	TGCAGTGCTAGAGATGACGCTGGCTACACCTTC
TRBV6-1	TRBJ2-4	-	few	CASSDSRSLAKNIQYF	TGTGCCAGCAGTGATTCCAGATCCCTAGCCAAAAACATTCAGTACTTC
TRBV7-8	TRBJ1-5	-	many	CASSPLRWGRQPQHF	TGTGCCAGCAGCCCCCTGCGGTGGGGACGGCAGCCCCAGCATTTT
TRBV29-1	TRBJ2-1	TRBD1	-	CSVPPPGQYYNEQFF	TGCAGCGTTCCCCCCCCGGGACAGTATTACAATGAGCAGTTCTTC
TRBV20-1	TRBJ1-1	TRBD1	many	CSAPDRGTEAFF	TGCAGTGCACCGGACAGGGGAACTGAAGCTTTCTTT
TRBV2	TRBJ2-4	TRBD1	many	CASSDDRGSIQYF	TGTGCCAGCAGTGACGACAGGGGTAGCATTCAGTACTTC
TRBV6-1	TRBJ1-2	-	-	CASSERAGNYGYTF	TGTGCCAGCAGTGAACGGGCAGGCAACTATGGCTACACCTTC
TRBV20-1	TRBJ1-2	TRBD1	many	CSARVEGTAGYTF	TGCAGTGCTAGAGTTGAGGGGACAGCTGGCTACACCTTC
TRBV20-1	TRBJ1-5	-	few	CSAREASVSNQPQHF	TGCAGTGCTAGAGAGGCGTCGGTTAGCAATCAGCCCCAGCATTTT
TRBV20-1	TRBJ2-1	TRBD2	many	CSLGKAGRAPNDEQFF	TGCAGCCTCGGCAAGGCGGGGAGGGCCCCCAACGATGAGCAGTTCTTC
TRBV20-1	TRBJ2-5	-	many	CSARGTGQETQYF	TGCAGTGCTAGAGGAACAGGACAAGAGACCCAGTACTTC
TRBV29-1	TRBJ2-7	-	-	CSVEGWGQSYEQYF	TGCAGCGTTGAAGGCTGGGGACAATCCTACGAGCAGTACTTC
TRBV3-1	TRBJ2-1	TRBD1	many	CASSSTGGFDNEQFF	TGTGCCAGCAGCTCAACAGGGGGGTTCGACAATGAGCAGTTCTTC
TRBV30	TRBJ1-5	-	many	CAWSLSNNPPQHF	TGTGCCTGGAGTTTAAGTAACAATCCGCCCCAGCATTTT
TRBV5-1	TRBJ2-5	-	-	CASSLEVGGLQTQYF	TGCGCCAGCAGCTTGGAAGTCGGGGGATTACAGACCCAGTACTTC
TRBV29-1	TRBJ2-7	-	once	CSAVSLGTHEQYF	TGCAGCGCCGTATCGCTGGGTACGCACGAGCAGTACTTC
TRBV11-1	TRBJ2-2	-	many	CASSYLRDTYTGELFF	TGTGCCAGCAGCTACCTCCGGGACACCTACACCGGGGAGCTGTTTTTT
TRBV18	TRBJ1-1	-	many	CASSPPGGAEVNTEAFF	TGTGCCAGCTCACCACCGGGGGGGGCTGAAGTGAACACTGAAGCTTTCTTT
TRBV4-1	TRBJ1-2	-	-	CASSQETHYYGYTF	TGCGCCAGCAGCCAAGAAACCCACTACTATGGCTACACCTTC
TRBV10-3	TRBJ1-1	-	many	CAISELGTGAFF	TGTGCCATCAGTGAACTGGGGACCGGGGCTTTCTTT
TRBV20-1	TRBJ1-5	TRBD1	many	CSARETGNQPQHF	TGCAGTGCTAGAGAGACAGGGAATCAGCCCCAGCATTTT
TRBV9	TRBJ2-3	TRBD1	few	CASSVGQGQGIGTDTQYF	TGTGCCAGCAGCGTAGGGCAAGGACAGGGCATCGGCACAGATACGCAGTATTTT
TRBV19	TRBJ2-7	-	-	CASRETWDGYEQYF	TGTGCCAGTAGGGAAACCTGGGACGGCTACGAGCAGTACTTC
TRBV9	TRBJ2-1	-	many	CASSVGIRDSLNEQFF	TGTGCCAGCAGCGTAGGGATAAGGGACTCACTCAATGAGCAGTTCTTC
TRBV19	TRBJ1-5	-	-	CASWDGNQPQHF	TGTGCCAGCTGGGACGGCAATCAGCCCCAGCATTTT
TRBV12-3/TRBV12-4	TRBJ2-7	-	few	CASSYRPDEQYF	TGTGCCAGCAGTTACCGTCCGGACGAGCAGTACTTC
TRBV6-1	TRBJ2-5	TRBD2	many	CASSEARLAGGPAETQYF	TGTGCCAGCAGTGAAGCGCGGCTAGCGGGAGGGCCTGCAGAGACCCAGTACTTC
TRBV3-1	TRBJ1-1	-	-	CASSQGVALNTEAFF	TGTGCCAGCAGCCAAGGGGTCGCATTGAACACTGAAGCTTTCTTT
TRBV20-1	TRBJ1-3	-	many	CSARGGPGNTIYF	TGCAGTGCAAGGGGAGGGCCAGGAAACACCATATATTTT
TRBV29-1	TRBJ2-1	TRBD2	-	CSVEGGGSRLNEQFF	TGCAGCGTTGAAGGGGGAGGGAGCAGGTTGAATGAGCAGTTCTTC
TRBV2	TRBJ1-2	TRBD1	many	CASSARTGANYGYTF	TGTGCCAGCAGTGCAAGGACAGGGGCGAACTATGGCTACACCTTC
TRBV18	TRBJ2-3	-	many	CASSPNQGTSTDTQYF	TGTGCCAGCTCACCAAATCAGGGGACCAGCACAGATACGCAGTATTTT
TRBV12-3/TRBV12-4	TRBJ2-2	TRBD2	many	CASTSPRTSGIRGRTGELFF	TGTGCCAGCACTTCCCCCCGGACTAGCGGGATTCGAGGACGCACCGGGGAGCTGTTTTTT
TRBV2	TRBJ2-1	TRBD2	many	CASSEAGLANGEQFF	TGTGCCAGCAGTGAAGCGGGACTAGCGAACGGTGAGCAGTTCTTC
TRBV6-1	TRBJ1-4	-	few	CASRVTSGGEKLFF	TGTGCCAGCAGGGTTACATCTGGTGGGGAAAAACTGTTTTTT
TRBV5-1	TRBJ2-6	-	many	CASGPGSGANVLTF	TGCGCCTCTGGCCCCGGCTCTGGGGCCAACGTCCTGACTTTC
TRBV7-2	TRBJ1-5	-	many	CASSLVGTSNQPQHF	TGTGCCAGCAGCTTAGTAGGGACTAGCAATCAGCCCCAGCATTTT
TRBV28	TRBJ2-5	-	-	CASSSDSGTDRETQYF	TGTGCCAGCAGTTCTGATTCCGGGACGGACCGAGAGACCCAGTACTTC
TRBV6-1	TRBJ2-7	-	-	CASSERTATYEQYF	TGTGCCAGCAGTGAACGGACAGCGACCTACGAGCAGTACTTC
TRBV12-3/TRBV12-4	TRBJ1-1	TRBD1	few	CASSRDRGPEAFF	TGTGCCAGCAGCCGAGACAGGGGCCCTGAAGCTTTCTTT